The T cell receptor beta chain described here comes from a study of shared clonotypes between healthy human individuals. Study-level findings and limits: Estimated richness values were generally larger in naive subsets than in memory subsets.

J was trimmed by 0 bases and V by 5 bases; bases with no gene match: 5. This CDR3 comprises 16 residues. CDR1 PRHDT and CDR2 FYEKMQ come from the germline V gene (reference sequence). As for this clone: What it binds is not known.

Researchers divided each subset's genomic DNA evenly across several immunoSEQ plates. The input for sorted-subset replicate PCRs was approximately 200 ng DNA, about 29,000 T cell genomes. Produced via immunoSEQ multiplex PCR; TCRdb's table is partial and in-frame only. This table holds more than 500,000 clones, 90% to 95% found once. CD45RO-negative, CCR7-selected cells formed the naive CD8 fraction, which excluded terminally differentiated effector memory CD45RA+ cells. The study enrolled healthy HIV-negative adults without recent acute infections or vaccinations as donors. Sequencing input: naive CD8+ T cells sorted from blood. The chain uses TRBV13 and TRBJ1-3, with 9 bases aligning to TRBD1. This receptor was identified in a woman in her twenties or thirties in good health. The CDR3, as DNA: TGTGCCAGCAGCGGACAGGGGATCCTCTCTGGAAACACCATATATTTT. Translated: CASSGQGILSGNTIYF.